Each of the 29 T cell receptor beta chains below was sequenced from the same sample in a study of OX40 agonist ivuxolimab in advanced cancers. Clones were read by immunoSEQ multiplex PCR, and TCRdb kept only the in-frame ones, dropping some. This table holds tens of thousands of clones, around nine tenths found once. The starting material was CD4+ or CD8+ T cells sorted from blood, obtained in a trial of the OX40 agonist ivuxolimab. These receptors came from an adult with an advanced solid tumor such as melanoma, head and neck, liver or kidney cancer.

The gene calls are TRBV19 and TRBJ1-5, with 11 bases lining up with TRBD1. With 5 bases clipped from V and 8 bases from J, the junction kept 8 bases outside the gene matches. The CDR3 has 15 amino acids. The V gene's germline CDR1 is LNHDA and CDR2 SQIVND (reference sequence). This CDR3 is CASSPWTGGLEPQHF. Here the CDR3 DNA reads TGTGCCAGTAGTCCATGGACAGGGGGCTTGGAGCCCCAGCATTTT.

The V call is TRBV5-1, the J call TRBJ2-2; the D is unclear. Trimming stripped 3 bases from V and 6 bases from J, with 12 bases between. The V gene's germline CDR1 is SGHRS and CDR2 YFSETQ. The CDR3 loop spans 14 amino acids. The CDR3 here is CASSSSTRPGELFF. CDR3 nucleotide sequence: TGCGCCAGCAGCTCCTCGACCAGGCCCGGGGAGCTGTTTTTT.

This rearrangement joins TRBV5-1 to TRBJ1-5; 7 positions agree with TRBD1. Trimming took 0 bases from V and 4 from J; bases not matched to a gene: 4. The V gene's germline CDR1 is SGHRS and CDR2 YFSETQ. The CDR3 spans 15 residues. Here the CDR3 reads CASSLEQGRNQPQHF. CDR3 nucleotide sequence: TGCGCCAGCAGCTTGGAACAGGGGAGGAATCAGCCCCAGCATTTT. Complete variable domain (other parts from reference TRBV5-1 and TRBJ1-5): KAGVTQTPRYLIKTRGQQVTLSCSPISGHRSVSWYQQTPGQGLQFLFEYFSETQRNKGNFPGRFSGRQFSNSRSEMNVSTLELGDSALYLCASSLEQGRNQPQHFGDGTRLSIL.

The genes are TRBV6-5 and TRBJ2-7; D is possibly TRBD1 or TRBD2 (5 bases each). The germline V gene has CDR1 MNHEY and CDR2 SVGAGI. The germline V and J ends were trimmed by 10 bases and 3 bases, with 10 bases remaining between them. This CDR3 is built from 11 residues. This chain's CDR3 is CATRDGYEQYF. The CDR3 region has the DNA TGTGCCACCCGGGACGGCTACGAGCAGTACTTC.

The chain carries TRBV14 and TRBJ1-2; TRBD1 matches 7 bases. Trimming at V came to 4 bases and at J to 4 bases, leaving 12 bases not matched to a gene. This CDR3 contains 16 residues. The V gene's germline CDR1 is SGHDN and CDR2 FVKESK. In nucleotides, the CDR3 is TGTGCCAGCAGCCCCTTCGGGGACAGAGCTGGCTATGGCTACACCTTC. Translated: CASSPFGDRAGYGYTF.

This rearrangement joins TRBV6-1 to TRBJ2-5; 7 bases map to TRBD2. Judging by the DNA end, TRBJ2-7 fits better; the J call may be wrong. The CDR3 covers 12 residues. Germline assignment: CDR1 MNHNS and CDR2 SASEGT. This CDR3 is CASGDYHYEQYF. The CDR3, as DNA: TGTGCCAGTGGGGACTACCACTACGAGCAGTACTTC.

In regard to this clone: The junction shows a germline mismatch at one end, possibly a read error. The chain combines TRBV6-5 with TRBJ1-4; perhaps TRBD1 as D (5 bases). CDR3 length: 15 residues. Germline V gives CDR1 MNHEY, CDR2 SVGAGI. CDR3 sequence (DNA): TGTGCCAGCAGTCTCATCTCGACAGCCGCCGAAATACTGTTTTTT. Translating it yields CASSLISTAAEILFF.

This chain joins TRBV5-1 and TRBJ2-5; D possibly corresponds to TRBD1 (6 bases). The CDR3 runs to 12 residues. V lost 6 bases to trimming and J lost 5 bases, with 11 bases between them. Per germline, CDR1 SGHRS and CDR2 YFSETQ. The CDR3 DNA reads as TGCGCCAGCATGGGGGCTCGGGAGACCCAGTACTTC. Translating gives CASMGARETQYF.

The J gene is TRBJ1-2, the V gene TRBV5-6, with D tentatively TRBD1 (6 bases). The CDR3 has 12 residues. Germline CDR1 is SGHDT and CDR2 is YYEEEE. Trimming took off 3 bases at V and 8 bases at J, with 11 bases between the two ends. The CDR3, as DNA: TGTGCCAGCAGCTCGGGGGCATGGGGCTACACCTTC. As protein: CASSSGAWGYTF. Based on the CDR3 plus reference TRBV5-6 and TRBJ1-2, the full variable domain is DAGVTQSPTHLIKTRGQQVTLRCSPKSGHDTVSWYQQALGQGPQFIFQYYEEEERQRGNFPDRFSGHQFPNYSSELNVNALLLGDSALYLCASSSGAWGYTFGSGTRLTVV.

This chain uses TRBV11-3 with TRBJ2-1, with D possibly TRBD1 on 7 matching bases. CDR1 and CDR2 from the germline V gene are SGHNT and YENEEA. Trimming pared 7 bases from V and 5 bases from J, leaving 15 bases between. CDR3 size: 14 residues. The CDR3 bases are TGTGCCAGCACAGGGGGAGGTCCTAACAATGAGCAGTTCTTC. This sequence encodes CASTGGGPNNEQFF.

The rearrangement joins TRBV5-1 to TRBJ1-1; D remains unclear. The V and J ends lost 3 bases and 0 bases respectively, with 12 bases between them. The CDR3 extends over 15 amino acids. The germline CDR1 and CDR2 sequences are SGHRS and YFSETQ. The CDR3 nucleotides are TGCGCCAGCAGCTCCGGGGTGGGATTGAACACTGAAGCTTTCTTT. Its translation is CASSSGVGLNTEAFF.

The chain is built from TRBV5-1 and TRBJ2-2; 11 bases are a match to TRBD2. The CDR3 contains 16 residues. CDR1 is SGHRS, CDR2 YFSETQ, per germline. The junction had 4 bases not matched to a gene; V was cut back by 0 bases and J by 6 bases. The CDR3 nucleotides read TGCGCCAGCAGCTTGGTGGCTAGCGGGAGGTCCGGGGAGCTGTTTTTT. It translates to CASSLVASGRSGELFF.

V is TRBV27 and J is TRBJ2-1; the match to TRBD2 covers 13 bases. The CDR3 consists of 16 residues. Germline trimming cut 5 bases from V and 9 bases from J; bases unmatched to any gene: 10. From germline, CDR1 is MNHEY and CDR2 SMNVEV (reference sequence). CDR3: CASSPPAGLAGVEQFF. The CDR3 DNA sequence: TGTGCCAGCAGTCCTCCGGCCGGACTAGCGGGAGTTGAGCAGTTCTTC.

The rearrangement links TRBV11-3 to TRBJ2-5; 10 bases fit TRBD2. CDR1 and CDR2 from the germline V gene are SGHNT and YENEEA. This CDR3 spans 15 amino acids. Trimming removed 1 base from V and 4 bases from J; junction bases left unmatched: 3. The CDR3 DNA sequence: TGTGCCAGCAGCTTAGGGAGCGGGAGGGGAGAGACCCAGTACTTC. It specifies CASSLGSGRGETQYF. The full variable domain, rest sourced from reference TRBV11-3 and TRBJ2-5, is EAGVVQSPRYKIIEKKQPVAFWCNPISGHNTLYWYLQNLGQGPELLIRYENEEAVDDSQLPKDRFSAERLKGVDSTLKIQPAELGDSAVYLCASSLGSGRGETQYFGPGTRLLVL.

This chain connects TRBV5-4 to TRBJ2-2, with 9 bases aligning to TRBD2. CDR1 SGHNT and CDR2 YYREEE come from the germline V gene (reference sequence). This CDR3 has 18 amino acids. V lost 6 bases to trimming and J lost 5 bases; unmatched junction nucleotides: 17. This chain's CDR3 is CASNLLGGAGGRTGELFF. The CDR3 nucleotides are TGTGCCAGCAACCTCCTCGGAGGGGCGGGAGGGCGGACCGGGGAGCTGTTTTTT.

The J gene is TRBJ1-5, the V gene TRBV10-1; 9 nucleotides line up with TRBD1. Trimming removed 5 bases from V and 5 bases from J; junction bases left unmatched: 1. The germline gives CDR1 WNHNN, CDR2 SYGVQD (reference sequence). The CDR3 length is 13 residues. CDR3 sequence reads: CASSRDRDQPQHF. The CDR3 region has the DNA TGCGCCAGCAGTCGGGACAGGGATCAGCCCCAGCATTTT.

The DNA for the CDR3 is TGTGCCAGCAGCGTAGGCCTAGCGGGGGGTACTAGCACAGATACGCAGTATTTT. Translated, it gives CASSVGLAGGTSTDTQYF. The chain is built from TRBV9 and TRBJ2-3; 11 bases align to TRBD2. The V gene end was trimmed by 0 bases and the J gene end by 0 bases; junction bases not matched to a gene: 6. Germline CDR1 and CDR2: SGDLS and YYNGEE. CDR3 length: 18 amino acids.

The V and J genes are TRBV13 and TRBJ1-6; no definite D call. Germline values: CDR1 PRHDT, CDR2 FYEKMQ (reference sequence). CDR3 length: 14 residues. Trimming shortened V by 0 bases and J by 9 bases, and 9 bases separated the two germline ends. CDR3 amino acids: CASSLGVLGSPLHF. CDR3 bases: TGTGCCAGCAGCTTAGGCGTCTTAGGTTCACCCCTCCACTTT.

This chain joins TRBV28 and TRBJ1-1, with TRBD1 as a possible D gene (6 bases). Germline V gene sequence: CDR1 MDHEN, CDR2 SYDVKM. This CDR3 has 14 amino acids. The V and J ends lost 0 bases and 2 bases respectively, with 7 bases between them. The chain's CDR3 is CASSLWGANTEAFF. The CDR3 nucleotides read TGTGCCAGCAGTTTATGGGGGGCTAACACTGAAGCTTTCTTT.

This chain connects TRBV15 to TRBJ2-2; D is perhaps TRBD1 (6 bases). This CDR3 is built from 19 residues. The germline CDR1 and CDR2 sequences are LNHNV and YYDKDF (reference sequence). V gave up 0 bases and J gave up 4 bases, with 21 bases separating them. CDR3 sequence: CATSRDVGGARGGTGELFF. The DNA for the CDR3 is TGTGCCACCAGCAGAGACGTAGGAGGAGCCAGGGGCGGCACCGGGGAGCTGTTTTTT. Using reference TRBV15 and TRBJ2-2 for the parts outside the CDR3, the full variable domain is DAMVIQNPRYQVTQFGKPVTLSCSQTLNHNVMYWYQQKSSQAPKLLFHYYDKDFNNEADTPDNFQSRRPNTSFCFLDIRSPGLGDTAMYLCATSRDVGGARGGTGELFFGEGSRLTVL.

This chain links TRBV4-1 with TRBJ1-4, with D unclear. The CDR3 spans 12 residues. V shed 0 bases and J shed 10 bases, with 6 bases lying between them. Germline lookup yields CDR1 MGHRA and CDR2 YSYEKL. The CDR3 loop is CASSQDGSKLFF. In DNA form, the CDR3 reads TGCGCCAGCAGCCAAGATGGATCAAAACTGTTTTTT.

The V call is TRBV7-2, the J call TRBJ2-3, with 9 bases matching TRBD2. Per the germline V gene, CDR1 is SGHTA and CDR2 is FQGNSA. The CDR3 is 18 amino acids. Trimming removed 6 bases from V and 5 bases from J; junction bases left unmatched: 18. The CDR3 here is CASRGGSGTSPSLDTQYF. The CDR3, as DNA: TGTGCCAGCAGGGGGGGTAGCGGGACTAGCCCCTCTTTAGATACGCAGTATTTT.

The J gene is TRBJ2-7, the V gene TRBV28, with TRBD2 identical over 7 bases. CDR1 MDHEN and CDR2 SYDVKM come from the germline V gene. CDR3 length equals 11 residues. V trimming: 8 bases; J trimming: 6 bases; junction bases outside the gene matches: 4. The CDR3 sequence: CASGRAREQYF. CDR3 nucleotides: TGTGCCAGCGGGAGGGCCCGCGAGCAGTACTTC.

The V call is TRBV7-9, the J call TRBJ1-3; TRBD1 might be the D (5 bases). The CDR3 contains 15 residues. Germline V lookup: CDR1 SEHNR, CDR2 FQNEAQ (reference sequence). Deletions cut 5 bases from V and 0 bases from J, with 11 bases between. The CDR3 DNA reads as TGTGCCAGCAGCCAGCGGGGCCTCTCTGGAAACACCATATATTTT. Its protein is CASSQRGLSGNTIYF.

The rearrangement joins TRBV11-1 to TRBJ2-3, with no clear D. The germline V gene has CDR1 SGHAT and CDR2 FQDESV (reference sequence). There are 13 residues in the CDR3. Trimming took off 4 bases at V and 1 base at J, with 6 bases between the two ends. The CDR3: CASSSRGTDTQYF. The CDR3 coding sequence is TGTGCCAGCAGCTCCCGAGGCACAGATACGCAGTATTTT. The entire variable domain, with the rest obtained from reference TRBV11-1 and TRBJ2-3, is as follows: EAEVAQSPRYKITEKSQAVAFWCDPISGHATLYWYRQILGQGPELLVQFQDESVVDDSQLPKDRFSAERLKGVDSTLKIQPAELGDSAMYLCASSSRGTDTQYFGPGTRLTVL.

The V gene is TRBV25-1, the J gene TRBJ2-3; possible D gene TRBD2, 6 bases. The CDR3 length is 13 residues. CDR1 and CDR2 from the germline V gene are MGHDK and SYGVNS. With 3 bases removed from V and 3 bases from J, the gap between germline ends came to 7 bases. Here the CDR3 DNA reads TGTGCCAGCAGTGAGGGAGGAACAGATACGCAGTATTTT. Amino acid sequence: CASSEGGTDTQYF. Full variable domain (rest looked up from reference TRBV25-1 and TRBJ2-3): EADIYQTPRYLVIGTGKKITLECSQTMGHDKMYWYQQDPGMELHLIHYSYGVNSTEKGDLSSESTVSRIRTEHFPLTLESARPSHTSQYLCASSEGGTDTQYFGPGTRLTVL.

This clone was found a few times. This sequence joins TRBV28 and TRBJ1-5, with D unclear. With 8 bases removed from V and 4 bases from J, the gap between germline ends came to 15 bases. The germline V gene has CDR1 MDHEN and CDR2 SYDVKM. The CDR3 spans 14 residues. The CDR3 region has the DNA TGTGCCAGCGGCCTAGGGTTCCGGAATCAGCCCCAGCATTTT. Residues: CASGLGFRNQPQHF.

The rearrangement links TRBV19 to TRBJ1-5; D is ambiguous. Germline lookup yields CDR1 LNHDA and CDR2 SQIVND (reference sequence). This CDR3 contains 15 residues. Trimming pared 7 bases from V and 0 bases from J, leaving 13 bases between. CDR3 DNA: TGTGCCAGTAACCCGGGAGCCGATAGCAATCAGCCCCAGCATTTT. Its protein product is CASNPGADSNQPQHF.

The rearrangement joins TRBV6-5 to TRBJ1-5; 9 bases match TRBD1. V dropped 0 bases and J dropped 4; count of bases not matched to a gene: 4. The CDR3 extends over 16 amino acids. Germline CDR1 MNHEY, CDR2 SVGAGI. The CDR3 nucleotides are TGTGCCAGCAGTTACTCGACAGGGGGGGAGAATCAGCCCCAGCATTTT. Residues: CASSYSTGGENQPQHF.